Listed below are T cell receptor beta chains from one sample, sequenced in a study of regulatory T cells in long-lasting Graves disease. TCRdb redid the calling of the multiplex PCR reads with MiXCR, one entry per CDR3 protein. The sample has hundreds of thousands of distinct CDR3 sequences, less than 25% seen once. This sample comprised peripheral blood mononuclear cells (PBMCs), obtained when the disease was refractory, from a patient treated with antithyroid drugs. These receptor sequences come from a female donor with Graves disease. Each CDR3 is given with its conserved first and last residue. The D gene is left open where the match is weak. The size field is filled for only some rows; it gives once, few, many or a size class.

j_call v_call clone_size d_call cdr3_aa cdr3_nt
TRBJ1-2 TRBV6-9 few - CASSYGGGGDYGYTF TGTGCCAGCAGTTACGGGGGGGGTGGGGACTATGGCTACACCTTC
TRBJ2-7 TRBV19 - TRBD1 CASSTGQGDGEQYF TGTGCCAGTAGCACCGGACAGGGCGATGGCGAGCAGTACTTC
TRBJ2-7 TRBV6-5 many - CASSYNTGHEQYF TGTGCCAGCAGTTACAACACAGGGCACGAGCAGTACTTC
TRBJ1-6 TRBV29-1 few - CSAEGSLDSPLHF TGCAGCGCAGAAGGGTCCTTAGATTCACCCCTCCACTTT
TRBJ2-2 TRBV5-1 many - CASSRGANTGELFF TGCGCCAGCTCGAGAGGAGCGAACACCGGGGAGCTGTTTTTT
TRBJ1-2 TRBV28 many - CASSLTGPYGYTF TGTGCCAGCAGTTTAACGGGGCCCTATGGCTACACCTTC
TRBJ1-6 TRBV11-1 many - CASSLRRNGESPLHF TGTGCCAGCAGCTTACGCAGGAACGGGGAATCACCCCTCCACTTT
TRBJ2-3 TRBV5-1 many - CASSLGTGGTDTQYF TGTGCCAGCAGCTTAGGGACGGGGGGCACAGATACGCAGTATTTT
TRBJ2-4 TRBV28 - - CASSLLASTKNIQYF TGTGCCAGCAGTTTATTAGCGTCAACCAAAAACATTCAGTACTTC
TRBJ1-2 TRBV20-1 - - CSASKGINGYTF TGCAGTGCTAGTAAGGGGATCAATGGCTACACCTTC
TRBJ2-3 TRBV28 - - CASRASGTDTQYF TGTGCCAGCCGGGCTAGCGGCACAGATACGCAGTATTTT
TRBJ2-5 TRBV3-1 few - CASRTGGETQYF TGTGCCAGCCGAACGGGTGGGGAGACCCAGTACTTC
TRBJ2-1 TRBV3-1 - - CATNRGGTQFF TGTGCCACGAACAGGGGCGGGACACAGTTCTTC
TRBJ1-1 TRBV28 few TRBD1 CASSYRDRGLLIPRNTEAFF TGTGCCAGCAGTTACCGGGACAGGGGTTTGTTGATCCCCAGAAACACTGAAGCTTTCTTT
TRBJ2-7 TRBV3-1 many - CASSQSFDTGQYF TGTGCCAGCAGCCAATCATTTGACACGGGGCAGTACTTC
TRBJ2-7 TRBV28 many - CASSVRPLEQYF TGTGCCAGCAGTGTTCGCCCACTCGAGCAGTACTTC
TRBJ1-2 TRBV7-2 many - CASSKGQHYTF TGTGCCAGCAGCAAGGGGCAGCACTACACCTTC
TRBJ1-5 TRBV12-3/TRBV12-4 many TRBD1 CASNYQGALGQPQHF TGTGCCAGCAACTATCAGGGGGCGCTTGGTCAGCCCCAGCATTTT
TRBJ2-7 TRBV3-1 few TRBD1 CASSQEGTGGEQYF TGTGCCAGCAGCCAAGAGGGGACAGGGGGCGAGCAGTACTTC
TRBJ2-7 TRBV6-5 few - CASSYRGNEQYF TGTGCCAGCAGTTATAGGGGGAACGAGCAGTACTTC
TRBJ2-1 TRBV7-2 - - CASSPQGGSSDEQFF TGTGCCAGCAGCCCGCAAGGTGGCAGCTCCGATGAGCAGTTCTTC
TRBJ1-4 TRBV6-6 many - CASSYSGRTETANEKLFF TGTGCCAGCAGTTACTCGGGGAGGACGGAGACAGCTAATGAAAAACTGTTTTTT
TRBJ2-7 TRBV13 few - CASSSRAFSYEQYF TGTGCCAGCAGCTCCAGGGCCTTCTCCTACGAGCAGTACTTC
TRBJ1-2 TRBV20-1 few - CSARPDLGYGYTF TGCAGTGCTAGACCGGACCTCGGCTATGGCTACACCTTC
TRBJ1-3 TRBV6-1 - - CASSEYGEGAGNTIYF TGTGCCAGCAGTGAATATGGGGAGGGGGCTGGAAACACCATATATTTT
TRBJ1-1 TRBV6-5 many - CASSYGRLTEAFF TGTGCCAGCAGTTACGGCAGGCTCACTGAAGCTTTCTTT
TRBJ2-1 TRBV7-3 - - CASSRGARDEQFF TGTGCCAGCAGCCGGGGGGCACGCGATGAGCAGTTCTTC
TRBJ2-3 TRBV12-3/TRBV12-4 many - CASSTSTDTQYF TGTGCCAGCAGCACTAGCACAGATACGCAGTATTTT